The sequence of this T cell receptor (beta chain) was determined in a study of blood T cell repertoires in COVID-19. Study as a whole: Samples came from the United States, Italy and Spain, spanning acute and convalescent COVID-19.

Data came from immunoSEQ multiplex PCR; TCRdb stores just in-frame clones and leaves some out. The sample gives about 350,000 clones, roughly 86% of which show up once; 5.3% is in the top ten. From germline, CDR1 is SGHRS and CDR2 YFSETQ. V lost 3 bases and J lost 3, with 12 bases in between. CDR3 size: 14 residues. The sequence was collected from a woman aged 30 to 39 who had recovered from COVID-19. Specimen: PBMCs or T cells enriched from blood (not recorded which). The genes are TRBV5-1 and TRBJ1-1; D is undetermined. The CDR3 region is CASSSADGYTEAFF. As DNA, the CDR3 is TGCGCCAGCAGCTCTGCAGACGGGTACACTGAAGCTTTCTTT. The variable domain in full, with the rest retrieved from reference TRBV5-1 and TRBJ1-1, is KAGVTQTPRYLIKTRGQQVTLSCSPISGHRSVSWYQQTPGQGLQFLFEYFSETQRNKGNFPGRFSGRQFSNSRSEMNVSTLELGDSALYLCASSSADGYTEAFFGQGTRLTVV.